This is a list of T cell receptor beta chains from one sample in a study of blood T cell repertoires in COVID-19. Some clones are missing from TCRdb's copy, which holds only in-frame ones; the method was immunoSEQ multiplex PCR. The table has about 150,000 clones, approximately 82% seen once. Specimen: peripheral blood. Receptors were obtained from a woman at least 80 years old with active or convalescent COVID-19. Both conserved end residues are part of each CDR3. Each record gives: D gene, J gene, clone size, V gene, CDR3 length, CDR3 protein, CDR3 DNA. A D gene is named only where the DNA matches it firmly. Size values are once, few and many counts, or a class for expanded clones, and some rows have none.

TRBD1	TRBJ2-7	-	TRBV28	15	CASSFLTGGLIEQYF	TGTGCCAGCAGTTTCTTGACAGGGGGATTAATCGAGCAGTACTTC
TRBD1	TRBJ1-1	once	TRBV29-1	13	CSAPGQPDTEAFF	TGCAGCGCCCCGGGACAGCCAGACACTGAAGCTTTCTTT
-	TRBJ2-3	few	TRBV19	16	CASSETNRVKTDTQYF	TGTGCCAGTAGCGAGACCAACAGGGTAAAAACAGATACGCAGTATTTT
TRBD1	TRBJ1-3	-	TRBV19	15	CASSIPTGVGNTIYF	TGTGCCAGTAGTATCCCGACAGGGGTTGGAAACACCATATATTTT
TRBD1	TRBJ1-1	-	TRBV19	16	CASKGGTGTRGDEAFF	TGTGCCAGTAAAGGAGGGACAGGGACTAGGGGGGATGAAGCTTTCTTT
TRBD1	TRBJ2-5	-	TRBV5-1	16	CASSQGQGVVEETQYF	TGCGCCAGCAGCCAGGGACAGGGGGTGGTTGAAGAGACCCAGTACTTC
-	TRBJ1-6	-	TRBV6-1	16	CASSEAQGIDFSPLHF	TGTGCCAGCAGTGAAGCCCAGGGGATCGACTTCTCACCCCTCCACTTT
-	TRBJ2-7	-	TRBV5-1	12	CASSSQSYEQYF	TGCGCCAGCAGTTCCCAGTCCTACGAGCAGTACTTC
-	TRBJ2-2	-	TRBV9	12	CASSRGTGELFF	TGTGCCAGCAGCAGGGGGACCGGGGAGCTGTTTTTT
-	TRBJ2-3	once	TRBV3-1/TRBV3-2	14	CASSYGTLEDTQYF	TGTGCCAGCAGCTACGGGACTCTAGAAGATACGCAGTATTTT
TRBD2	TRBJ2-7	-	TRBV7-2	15	CASSLGSSGTYEQYF	TGTGCCAGCAGCTTAGGGTCTAGCGGGACCTACGAGCAGTACTTC
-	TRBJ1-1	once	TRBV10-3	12	CAISDDSTEAFF	TGTGCCATCAGTGACGACAGCACTGAAGCTTTCTTT
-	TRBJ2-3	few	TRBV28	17	CASSFRLRGRSTDTQYF	TGTGCCAGCAGTTTCCGCCTAAGAGGGAGGAGCACAGATACGCAGTATTTT
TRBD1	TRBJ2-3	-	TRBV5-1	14	CASSRTGEADTQYF	TGCGCCAGCAGCCGGACAGGGGAGGCAGATACGCAGTATTTT
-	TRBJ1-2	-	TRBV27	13	CASSSRDLLGYTF	TGTGCCAGCAGTTCGCGGGACCTACTTGGCTACACCTTC
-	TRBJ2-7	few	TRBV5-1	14	CASSLTSLGYEQYF	TGCGCCAGCAGCTTGACTAGTTTGGGGTACGAGCAGTACTTC
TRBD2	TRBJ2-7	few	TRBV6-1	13	CASSEGLADEQYF	TGTGCCAGCAGTGAGGGACTAGCGGACGAGCAGTACTTC
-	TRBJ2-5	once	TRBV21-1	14	CASSPRRSQETQYF	TGTGCCAGCAGCCCCCGCCGGAGCCAAGAGACCCAGTACTTC
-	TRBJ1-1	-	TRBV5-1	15	CASSLVGGRNTEAFF	TGCGCCAGCAGCTTGGTCGGGGGGAGGAACACTGAAGCTTTCTTT
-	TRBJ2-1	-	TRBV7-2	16	CASSLTGVWGYNEQFF	TGTGCCAGCAGCTTGACGGGGGTGTGGGGCTACAATGAGCAGTTCTTC
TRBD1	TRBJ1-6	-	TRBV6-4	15	CASSPEGQENSPLHF	TGTGCCAGCAGTCCCGAGGGACAGGAGAATTCACCCCTCCACTTT
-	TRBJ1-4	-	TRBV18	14	CASSPEQGGEKLFF	TGTGCCAGCTCACCAGAGCAGGGAGGTGAAAAACTGTTTTTT
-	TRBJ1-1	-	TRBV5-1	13	CASRIQGNTEAFF	TGCGCCAGCAGGATACAGGGTAACACTGAAGCTTTCTTT
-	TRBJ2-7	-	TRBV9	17	CASSVAGTSFDTYEQYF	TGTGCCAGCAGCGTAGCCGGGACTTCCTTTGACACCTACGAGCAGTACTTC
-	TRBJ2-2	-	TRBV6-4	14	CASSLETNTGELFF	TGTGCCAGCAGTCTAGAAACGAACACCGGGGAGCTGTTTTTT
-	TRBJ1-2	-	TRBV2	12	CASRGFGYGYTF	TGTGCCAGCCGGGGTTTTGGCTATGGCTACACCTTC
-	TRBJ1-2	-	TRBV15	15	CATSRRGSLGYGYTF	TGTGCCACCAGCAGACGCGGCAGCCTAGGCTATGGCTACACCTTC
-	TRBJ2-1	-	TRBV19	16	CASSPRTSPMHNEQFF	TGTGCCAGTAGTCCACGAACTAGCCCTATGCACAATGAGCAGTTCTTC
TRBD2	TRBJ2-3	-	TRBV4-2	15	CASSQGREGLDTQYF	TGTGCCAGCAGCCAAGGGCGGGAGGGCCTTGATACGCAGTATTTT
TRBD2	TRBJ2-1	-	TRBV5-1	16	CASSLGTSGSYNEQFF	TGCGCCAGCAGCTTGGGGACTAGCGGGAGCTACAATGAGCAGTTCTTC
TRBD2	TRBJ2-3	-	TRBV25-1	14	CATTGLGITDTQYF	TGTGCCACCACGGGACTAGGAATCACAGATACGCAGTATTTT
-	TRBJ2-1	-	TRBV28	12	CASSLWRKEQFF	TGTGCCAGCAGTTTATGGCGCAAAGAGCAGTTCTTC
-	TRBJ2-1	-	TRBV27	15	CASSQTGSSYNEQFF	TGTGCCAGCAGTCAAACGGGAAGCTCCTACAATGAGCAGTTCTTC
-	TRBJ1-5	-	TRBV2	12	CASSGDNQPQHF	TGTGCCAGCAGCGGGGACAATCAGCCCCAGCATTTT
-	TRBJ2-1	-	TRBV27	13	CASSWAAEGEQFF	TGTGCCAGCAGTTGGGCCGCAGAGGGTGAGCAGTTCTTC
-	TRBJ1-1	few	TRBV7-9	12	CASSFSQGEAFF	TGTGCCAGCAGCTTTTCTCAGGGGGAAGCTTTCTTT
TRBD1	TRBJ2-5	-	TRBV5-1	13	CASSRQGEETQYF	TGCGCCAGCAGTCGGCAGGGGGAAGAGACCCAGTACTTC
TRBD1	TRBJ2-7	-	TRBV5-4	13	CASSPTGVDEQYF	TGTGCCAGCAGCCCGACAGGGGTGGACGAGCAGTACTTC
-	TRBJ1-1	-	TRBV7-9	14	CASSPGGDRVEAFF	TGTGCCAGCAGCCCCGGGGGGGATCGAGTTGAAGCTTTCTTT
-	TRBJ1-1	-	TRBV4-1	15	CASSQTGSMNTEAFF	TGCGCCAGCAGCCAAACAGGTTCGATGAACACTGAAGCTTTCTTT
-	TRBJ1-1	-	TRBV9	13	CASSPRTGIEAFF	TGTGCCAGCAGCCCCCGGACGGGAATTGAAGCTTTCTTT
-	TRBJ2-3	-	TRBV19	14	CASSIDPSTDTQYF	TGTGCCAGTAGTATAGATCCGAGCACAGATACGCAGTATTTT
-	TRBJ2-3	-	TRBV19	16	CASSTAAGWGTDTQYF	TGTGCCAGTAGTACCGCCGCGGGATGGGGGACAGATACGCAGTATTTT
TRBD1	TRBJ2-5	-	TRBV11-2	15	CASSSTGFREETQYF	TGTGCCAGCAGCTCGACAGGGTTCAGGGAAGAGACCCAGTACTTC
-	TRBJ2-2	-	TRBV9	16	CASSPRTPLNTGELFF	TGTGCCAGCAGCCCCCGGACACCTCTGAACACCGGGGAGCTGTTTTTT
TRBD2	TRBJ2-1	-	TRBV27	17	CASSQRSGSYSYNEQFF	TGTGCCAGCAGTCAACGTAGCGGGAGCTATTCCTACAATGAGCAGTTCTTC
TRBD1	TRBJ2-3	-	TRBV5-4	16	CASSLARTGSTDTQYF	TGTGCCAGCAGCTTGGCCAGGACAGGGAGCACAGATACGCAGTATTTT
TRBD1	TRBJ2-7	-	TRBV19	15	CASSKTGNEPYEQYF	TGTGCCAGTAGTAAGACAGGGAACGAACCCTACGAGCAGTACTTC
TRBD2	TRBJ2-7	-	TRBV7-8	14	CASQGGGRNYEQYF	TGTGCCAGCCAAGGCGGCGGGAGAAACTACGAGCAGTACTTC
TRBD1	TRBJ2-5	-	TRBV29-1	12	CSASGGQETQYF	TGCAGCGCCTCAGGGGGCCAAGAGACCCAGTACTTC
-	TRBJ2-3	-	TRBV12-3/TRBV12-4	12	CASSPTGLTGYF	TGTGCCAGCTCACCAACCGGACTCACGGGGTATTTT
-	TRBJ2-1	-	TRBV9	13	CASSAQVDNEQFF	TGTGCCAGCAGCGCCCAGGTTGATAACGAGCAGTTCTTC
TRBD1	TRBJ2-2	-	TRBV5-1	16	CASSWDRGLDTGELFF	TGCGCCAGCAGCTGGGACAGGGGGTTGGACACCGGGGAGCTGTTTTTT